The clone carrying this T cell receptor (beta chain) came up once. This record comes from a study of neoadjuvant anti-PD-1 for oral cavity cancer. Profiled with immunoSEQ multiplex PCR; TCRdb holds only in-frame clones, not every one. The profile covers fewer than 8,500 clones, with less than 85% appearing a single time and about 3.4% taken by the ten largest. Trimming left V 5 bases short and J 4 bases short, with 15 bases between. CDR3 length: 14 amino acids. Germline loops: CDR1 MNHEY, CDR2 SVGAGI. This TCR derives from a person aged 35 to 85 with oral cavity squamous cell carcinoma. The chain carries TRBV6-5 and TRBJ2-7; D not resolved. This specimen consisted of PBMCs, obtained before nivolumab (anti-PD-1) treatment. CDR3 protein: CASSEIWVIYEQYF. The CDR3 DNA reads as TGTGCCAGCAGTGAAATATGGGTCATATACGAGCAGTACTTC.